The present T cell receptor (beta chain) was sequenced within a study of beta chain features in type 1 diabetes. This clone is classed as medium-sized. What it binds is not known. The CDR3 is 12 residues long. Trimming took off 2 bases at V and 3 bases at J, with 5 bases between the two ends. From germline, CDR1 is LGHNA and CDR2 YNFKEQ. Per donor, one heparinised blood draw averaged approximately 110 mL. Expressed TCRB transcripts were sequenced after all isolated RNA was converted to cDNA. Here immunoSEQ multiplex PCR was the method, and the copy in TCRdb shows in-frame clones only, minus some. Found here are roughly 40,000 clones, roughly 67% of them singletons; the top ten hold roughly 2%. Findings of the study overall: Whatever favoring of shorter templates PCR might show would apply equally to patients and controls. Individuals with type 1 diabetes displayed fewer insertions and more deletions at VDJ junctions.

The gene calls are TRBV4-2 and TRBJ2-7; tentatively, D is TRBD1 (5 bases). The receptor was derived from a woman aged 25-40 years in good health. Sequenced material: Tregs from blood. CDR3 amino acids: CASSQTGYEQYF. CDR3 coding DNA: TGTGCCAGCAGCCAAACAGGCTACGAGCAGTACTTC.